The source of this T cell receptor (beta chain) is a study of T cell repertoires in cytomegalovirus infection. Germline CDR1 reads SGHDN; CDR2 reads FVKESK. Trimming at V came to 1 base and at J to 3 bases, leaving 4 bases not matched to a gene. The CDR3 consists of 16 residues. Each CDR3 protein gets one entry after TCRdb re-called the reads with MiXCR. Of 70,000 to 75,000 distinct CDR3 sequences in the sample, over 3.5% are singletons; the top ten hold around a fifth. Study results and caveats: Clonotypes of TCR beta that were HLA-C-restricted and CMV-specific dominated the ex vivo response.

This clonotype was found many times. The antigen is unknown. This receptor was taken from a human donor in good health (CMV status not recorded). Some clones in this sample may be carry-over from other donors' samples. V and J are TRBV14 and TRBJ2-1, with 9 bases aligning to TRBD2. Sequencing input: PBMCs. The CDR3 coding sequence is TGTGCCAGCAGCCAAGTGTTACTAGCGGGCTACAATGAGCAGTTCTTC. It translates to CASSQVLLAGYNEQFF.